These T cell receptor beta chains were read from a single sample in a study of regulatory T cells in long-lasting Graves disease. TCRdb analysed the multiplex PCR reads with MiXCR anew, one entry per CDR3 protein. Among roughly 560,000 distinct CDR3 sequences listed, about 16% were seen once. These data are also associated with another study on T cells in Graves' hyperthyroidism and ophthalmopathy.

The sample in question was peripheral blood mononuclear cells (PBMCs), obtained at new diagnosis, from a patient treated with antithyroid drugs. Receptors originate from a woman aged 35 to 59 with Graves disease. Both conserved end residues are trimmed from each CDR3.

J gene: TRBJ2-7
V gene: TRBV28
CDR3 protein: ASRGLAGGPYEQY

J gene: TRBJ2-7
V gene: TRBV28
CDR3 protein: ASNTKGQNSYEQY

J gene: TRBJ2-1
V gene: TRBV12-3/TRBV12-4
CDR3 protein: ASTGGNEQF

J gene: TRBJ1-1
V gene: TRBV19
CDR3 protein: ASKFDYGENTEAF

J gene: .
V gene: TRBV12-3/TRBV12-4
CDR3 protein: ASSLQSGSRTFYEQY

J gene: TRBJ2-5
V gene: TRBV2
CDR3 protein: ASSEAPTQY

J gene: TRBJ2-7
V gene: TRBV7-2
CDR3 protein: ASSLEVGNRHEQY

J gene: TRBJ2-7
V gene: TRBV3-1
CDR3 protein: ASSSTSGGAHEQY

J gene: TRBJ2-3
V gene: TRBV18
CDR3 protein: ASSPPGTGDTQY

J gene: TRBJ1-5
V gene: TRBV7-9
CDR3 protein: ASSQGDQPQH

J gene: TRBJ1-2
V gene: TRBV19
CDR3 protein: ASSPRVLYGYT

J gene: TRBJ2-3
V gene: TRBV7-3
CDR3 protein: ASSRRGPGTDTQY

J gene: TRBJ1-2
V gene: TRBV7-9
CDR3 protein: VSSPPEVHYGYT

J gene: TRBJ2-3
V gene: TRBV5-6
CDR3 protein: ASSDAGGTDTQY

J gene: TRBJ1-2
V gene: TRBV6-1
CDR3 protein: ASSETQGYGYT

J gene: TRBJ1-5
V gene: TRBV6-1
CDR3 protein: ASSDRGNNQPQH

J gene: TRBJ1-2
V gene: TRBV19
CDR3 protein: ASSMVTGTFNYGYT

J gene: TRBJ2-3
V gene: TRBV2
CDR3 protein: ASTSGGLEDTQY

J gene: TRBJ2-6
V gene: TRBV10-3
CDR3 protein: AISESVGRYSGANVLT

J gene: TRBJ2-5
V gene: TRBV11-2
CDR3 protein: ASSSNLRTGVLTQETQY

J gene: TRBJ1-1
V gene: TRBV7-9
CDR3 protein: ASSVNRGTNTEAF

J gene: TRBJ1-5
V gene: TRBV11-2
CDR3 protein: ASSQETGHSVRPQH

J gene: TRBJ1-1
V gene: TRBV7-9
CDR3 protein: ASSLGEGEAF

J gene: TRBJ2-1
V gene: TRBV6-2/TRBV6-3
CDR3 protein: ASSYRWRGAYNEQF

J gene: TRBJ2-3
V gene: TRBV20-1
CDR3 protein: SGLRGGSDTQY

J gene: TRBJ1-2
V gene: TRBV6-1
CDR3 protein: ASSEDGDTPRVYGYT

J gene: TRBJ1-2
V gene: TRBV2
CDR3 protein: ASTLLTDSERYT

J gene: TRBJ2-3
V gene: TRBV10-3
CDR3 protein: AISVDPRGVNTQY

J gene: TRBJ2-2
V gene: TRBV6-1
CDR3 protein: ASSIERLGPTGELF

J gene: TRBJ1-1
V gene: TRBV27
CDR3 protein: ATYVRGGHVNTEAF

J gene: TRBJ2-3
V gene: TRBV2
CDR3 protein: ASRGGGPDTQY

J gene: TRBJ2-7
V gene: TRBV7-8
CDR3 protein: ASSSTVEQY

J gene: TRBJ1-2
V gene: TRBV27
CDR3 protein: ASSLGGLDGYT

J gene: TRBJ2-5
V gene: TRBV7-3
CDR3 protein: ASSLIPTGQETQY

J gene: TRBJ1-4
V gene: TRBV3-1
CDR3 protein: ASSPTGTNEKLF

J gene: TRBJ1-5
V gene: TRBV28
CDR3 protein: ASSYRDRVHQPQH